What follows describes a single TCR beta chain. The sample is drawn from a study of somatic mutations in cytotoxic T cells in rheumatoid arthritis. Germline V gives CDR1 LNHDA, CDR2 SQIVND (reference sequence). V was clipped by 7 bases and J by 7 bases, with 16 bases between them. This CDR3 is built from 13 residues. The repertoire was sequenced with immunoSEQ multiplex PCR; TCRdb's copy has only in-frame clones and lacks some. The table shows some 20,000 clones, with about four fifths occurring only once. Sample: CD8+ T cells sorted from blood. The chain employs TRBV19 and TRBJ1-1; weak D call: TRBD1 (5 bases). This receptor was obtained from an adult with rheumatoid arthritis. The CDR3 is CASKGRVEVEAFF. CDR3 DNA: TGTGCCAGTAAGGGCAGGGTGGAGGTTGAAGCTTTCTTT.